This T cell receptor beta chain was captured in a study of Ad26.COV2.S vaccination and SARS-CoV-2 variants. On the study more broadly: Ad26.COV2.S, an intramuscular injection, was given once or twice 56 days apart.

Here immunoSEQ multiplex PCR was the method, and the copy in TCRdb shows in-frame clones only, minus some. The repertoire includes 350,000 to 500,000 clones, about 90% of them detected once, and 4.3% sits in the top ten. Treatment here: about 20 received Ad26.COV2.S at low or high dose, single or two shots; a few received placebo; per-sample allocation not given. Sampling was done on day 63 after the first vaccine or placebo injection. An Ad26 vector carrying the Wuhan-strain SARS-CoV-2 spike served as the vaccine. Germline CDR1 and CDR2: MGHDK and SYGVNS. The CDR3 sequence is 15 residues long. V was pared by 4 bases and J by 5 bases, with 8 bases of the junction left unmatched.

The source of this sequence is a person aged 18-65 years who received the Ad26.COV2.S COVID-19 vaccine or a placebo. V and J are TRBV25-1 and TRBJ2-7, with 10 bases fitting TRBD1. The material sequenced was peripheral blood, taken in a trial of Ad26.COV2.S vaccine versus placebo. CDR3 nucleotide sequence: TGTGCCAGCAGTGGTTTGGGGACAGGGGCCCACGAGCAGTACTTC. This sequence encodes CASSGLGTGAHEQYF.